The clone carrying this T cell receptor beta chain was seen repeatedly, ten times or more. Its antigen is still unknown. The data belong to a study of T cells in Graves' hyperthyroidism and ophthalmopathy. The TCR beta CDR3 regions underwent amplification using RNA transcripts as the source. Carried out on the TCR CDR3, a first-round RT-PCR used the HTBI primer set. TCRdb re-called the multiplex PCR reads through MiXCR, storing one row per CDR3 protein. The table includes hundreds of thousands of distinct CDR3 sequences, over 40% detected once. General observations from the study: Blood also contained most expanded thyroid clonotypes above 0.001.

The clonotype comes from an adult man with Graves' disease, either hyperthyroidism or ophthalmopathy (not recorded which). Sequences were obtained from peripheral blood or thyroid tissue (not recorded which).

The CDR3, as DNA: TGCGCCAGCAGTCCCTCCGTTTGGGCGGCAAATTCACCCCTCCACTTT. This sequence encodes CASSPSVWAANSPLHF. This chain links TRBV10-2 with TRBJ1-6; D unresolved. Trimming cost V 5 bases and J 7 bases, with 18 bases left between them. The germline CDR1 and CDR2 sequences are WSHSY and SAAADI. The CDR3 totals 16 residues.